Below, 22 T cell receptor beta chains from the same sample are listed, as sequenced in a study of T cells in Graves' hyperthyroidism and ophthalmopathy. Template material for amplifying TCR beta CDR3 regions consisted of RNA transcripts. First-round RT-PCR with HTBI primers amplified the TCR CDR3 region. TCRdb fed the multiplex PCR reads into MiXCR, producing one record per CDR3 protein. Among hundreds of thousands of distinct CDR3 sequences listed, 14% were seen once. The sample comprised blood. All receptors derive from a woman between 18 and 29 years old with Graves' hyperthyroidism.

There are a few counts of this clonotype. The V gene is TRBV6-1, the J gene TRBJ2-3, with a tentative D call TRBD2 (6 bases). The V end was cut by 5 bases, the J end by 1 base, with 22 bases between. In germline, CDR1 is MNHNS, CDR2 SASEGT. This CDR3 comprises 18 residues. The CDR3 sequence is CASSHRPGSLGGTDTQYF. The DNA for the CDR3 is TGTGCCAGCAGTCACCGACCCGGGAGCCTCGGGGGCACAGATACGCAGTATTTT.

This clonotype was picked up a small number of times. V gene TRBV7-9 combines with J gene TRBJ1-1; 9 bases are shared with TRBD1. CDR1 is SEHNR, CDR2 FQNEAQ, per germline (reference sequence). The CDR3 is 14 amino acids. V lost 6 bases, J lost 9 bases, and 11 bases stayed unmatched. The CDR3 DNA reads as TGTGCCAGCAGTTTTACAGGGGGCGCGGCACAAGCTTTCTTT. This codes for CASSFTGGAAQAFF.

In this sample, this clonotype turned up many times. The chain is built from TRBV3-1 and TRBJ2-5; the D is unclear. V was cut by 0 bases and J by 5 bases, with 16 bases left in between. The CDR3 runs 16 residues. Germline-derived CDR1 and CDR2 are LGHDT and YNNKEL (reference sequence). CDR3 loop: CASSQENTVGLETQYF. CDR3 sequence (DNA): TGTGCCAGCAGCCAAGAAAACACCGTCGGATTGGAGACCCAGTACTTC.

This clonotype was counted many times. The CDR3 here is CASSLSGGQADTQYF. Here the CDR3 DNA reads TGTGCCAGCAGCTTATCAGGGGGCCAGGCAGATACGCAGTATTTT. This sequence joins TRBV7-3 and TRBJ2-3; TRBD1 aligns across 8 bases. Germline V gene sequence: CDR1 SGHTA, CDR2 FQGTGA. After removal of 2 bases from V and 4 bases from J, the junction contained 5 bases not matched to a gene. This CDR3 is 15 amino acids long.

This sequence joins TRBV2 and TRBJ1-1; D is undetermined. Germline CDR1 and CDR2: SNHLY and FYNNEI. This CDR3 spans 13 amino acids. Trimming removed 6 bases at V and 6 bases at J, with 14 bases between. The CDR3 reads CASSLGGFSEAFF. The CDR3 nucleotides are TGTGCCAGCAGCCTGGGAGGGTTCTCTGAAGCTTTCTTT.

This clonotype was counted ten times or more. V usage is TRBV7-9 and J usage is TRBJ2-7; maybe TRBD1 (5 bases). From germline, CDR1 is SEHNR and CDR2 FQNEAQ (reference sequence). This CDR3 is built from 11 residues. V lost 7 bases, J lost 6 bases, and 10 bases lay in between. The CDR3 coding sequence is TGTGCCAGCACATACACAGGCGAGCAGTACTTC. Protein: CASTYTGEQYF.

This clonotype came up many times. Here the CDR3 reads CASRPLAGGNNEQFF. In nucleotides, the CDR3 is TGTGCCAGCAGACCATTGGCGGGGGGTAACAATGAGCAGTTCTTC. The chain has TRBV2 and TRBJ2-1, with TRBD2 matching over 8 bases. After removal of 6 bases from V and 5 bases from J, the junction contained 9 bases not matched to a gene. Germline V gives CDR1 SNHLY, CDR2 FYNNEI. The CDR3 length is 15 residues.

The V and J genes are TRBV29-1 and TRBJ1-2; D remains ambiguous. The CDR3 sequence is 10 residues long. The germline CDR1 and CDR2 sequences are SQVTM and ANQGSEA. Trimming pared 7 bases from V and 5 bases from J, leaving 8 bases between. DNA of the CDR3: TGCAGCGACGGAGATTATGGCTACACCTTC. Translated, it gives CSDGDYGYTF.

This clonotype was detected ten times or more. This chain connects TRBV20-1 to TRBJ2-1; D possibly corresponds to TRBD2 (5 bases). This CDR3 contains 13 residues. Germline-derived CDR1 and CDR2 are DFQATT and SNEGSKA (reference sequence). V was clipped by 7 bases and J by 3 bases, with 13 bases between them. DNA for the CDR3: TGCAGTGAGGCTAGAGGGAACTACAATGAGCAGTTCTTC. Its protein product is CSEARGNYNEQFF.

This clonotype turned up a few times. This chain uses TRBV7-2 with TRBJ2-7, with 9 bases identical to TRBD2. The CDR3 length is 15 residues. Trimming cost V 4 bases and J 0 bases; bases outside gene matches: 4. Per germline, CDR1 SGHTA and CDR2 FQGNSA. This chain's CDR3 is CASSSSGKSSYEQYF. CDR3 sequence (DNA): TGTGCCAGCAGCTCTAGCGGGAAGAGCTCCTACGAGCAGTACTTC. The whole variable domain, filled in from reference TRBV7-2 and TRBJ2-7, reads GAGVSQSPSNKVTEKGKDVELRCDPISGHTALYWYRQSLGQGLEFLIYFQGNSAPDKSGLPSDRFSAERTGGSVSTLTIQRTQQEDSAVYLCASSSSGKSSYEQYFGPGTRLTVT.

The genes are TRBV27 and TRBJ2-1; TRBD2 aligns across 10 bases. The germline CDR1 and CDR2 sequences are MNHEY and SMNVEV (reference sequence). V gave up 7 bases and J gave up 5 bases; unmatched junction bases: 8. The CDR3 consists of 15 residues. CDR3 bases: TGTGCCAGCACTCCAGCGGGAGGGTCAGACAATGAGCAGTTCTTC. Protein: CASTPAGGSDNEQFF.

As regards this clonotype: A read error is possible here, since a much larger clone lies one base away. Lacking the conserved final phenylalanine or tryptophan, this CDR3 likely reflects a read error. The genes are TRBV20-1 and TRBJ2-5, with 9 bases matching TRBD1. CDR1 is DFQATT, CDR2 SNEGSKA, per germline (reference sequence). CDR3 size: 12 residues. V was pared by 8 bases and J by 2 bases, with 3 bases of the junction left unmatched. The CDR3 here is CSTGQGQETQYL. The CDR3 DNA reads as TGCAGTACGGGACAGGGACAAGAGACCCAGTACTTG.

This clonotype has just a few counts. The rearrangement links TRBV10-1 to TRBJ2-5; no clear D. Germline V gene sequence: CDR1 WNHNN, CDR2 SYGVQD (reference sequence). The CDR3 spans 14 residues. V lost 0 bases and J lost 5, with 10 bases in between. CDR3 sequence reads: CASSESGSRETQYF. The CDR3 region has the DNA TGCGCCAGCAGTGAGTCCGGGTCACGGGAGACCCAGTACTTC.

V gene TRBV27 combines with J gene TRBJ2-7; the D is unclear. This CDR3 region has 13 residues. Germline V gene lookup returns CDR1 MNHEY and CDR2 SMNVEV (reference sequence). Trimming removed 2 bases at V and 5 bases at J, with 10 bases between. The CDR3 loop reads CASSLGWANEQYF. The CDR3 coding sequence is TGTGCCAGCAGTTTAGGTTGGGCGAACGAGCAGTACTTC.

This clonotype was picked up many times. The rearrangement uses TRBV20-1 and TRBJ1-6; D remains ambiguous. The germline V and J ends were trimmed by 3 bases and 10 bases, with 13 bases remaining between them. Germline V gene data show CDR1 as DFQATT and CDR2 as SNEGSKA (reference sequence). The CDR3 sequence is 13 residues long. DNA for the CDR3: TGCAGTGCTAGTGACGGGGAAGGGTCACCCCTCCACTTT. The encoded protein is CSASDGEGSPLHF.

This clonotype was recorded many times. This chain joins TRBV20-1 and TRBJ1-6; tentatively, D is TRBD1 (5 bases). The germline gives CDR1 DFQATT, CDR2 SNEGSKA (reference sequence). The germline V and J ends were trimmed by 6 bases and 6 bases, with 18 bases remaining between them. The length of the CDR3 is 15 residues. The CDR3 protein is CSAKRGAGSNSPLHF. The CDR3 DNA sequence: TGCAGTGCCAAACGTGGGGCAGGGAGTAATTCACCCCTCCACTTT.

This clonotype was recorded many times. The CDR3 nucleotides read TGTGCCAGCAGCGTTACGGGGCGGGTATACACAGATACGCAGTATTTT. Amino acid sequence: CASSVTGRVYTDTQYF. The chain uses TRBV6-1 and TRBJ2-3, with D possibly being TRBD1 or TRBD2 (5 bases each). V dropped 6 bases and J dropped 2 bases, with 18 bases sitting between them. Germline CDR1 is MNHNS and CDR2 is SASEGT. This CDR3 contains 16 residues.

The table lists this clonotype with many counts. The rearrangement joins TRBV7-2 to TRBJ2-3; D remains ambiguous. Between the trimmed V and J ends, which lost 5 bases and 6 bases, there was a span of 9 bases. Per the germline V gene, CDR1 is SGHTA and CDR2 is FQGNSA. The CDR3 contains 12 residues. The DNA of the CDR3 is TGTGCCAGCAGCACATATCTGGATACGCAGTATTTT. This encodes CASSTYLDTQYF.

This clonotype was counted ten times or more. The V and J genes are TRBV6-1 and TRBJ2-2, with D maybe TRBD2 (6 bases). The germline CDR1 and CDR2 sequences are MNHNS and SASEGT. The CDR3 length is 17 residues. The V and J ends lost 4 bases and 4 bases respectively, with 19 bases between them. CDR3 region: CASSAYRDSIITGELFF. The DNA of the CDR3 is TGTGCCAGCAGTGCTTACCGGGACTCGATAATCACCGGGGAGCTGTTTTTT.

V and J are TRBV6-2 or TRBV6-3 and TRBJ1-2; tentative D call: TRBD1 (5 bases). V lost 6 bases to trimming and J lost 5 bases, with 16 bases between them. There are 14 residues in the CDR3. CDR1 and CDR2 (germline): MNHEY, SVGEGT. The CDR3 here is CASSPMGLRYGYTF. CDR3 nucleotides: TGTGCCAGCAGCCCCATGGGACTCCGGTATGGCTACACCTTC.

A few counts support this clonotype. The chain couples TRBV19 to TRBJ2-1, with D possibly being TRBD2 (5 bases). The CDR3 runs 13 residues. Per germline, CDR1 LNHDA and CDR2 SQIVND (reference sequence). V shed 5 bases and J shed 6 bases, with 11 bases lying between them. For the CDR3, the DNA is TGTGCCAGTAGTCCCAGCGGTATCAATGAGCAGTTCTTC. Its translation is CASSPSGINEQFF.

The DNA for the CDR3 is TGCGCCAGCAGCCCCCAGGGAGCGGACACCGGGGAGCTGTTTTTT. It translates to CASSPQGADTGELFF. The rearrangement joins TRBV5-1 to TRBJ2-2; the D gene could be TRBD1 or TRBD2 (5 bases each). V was trimmed by 4 bases and J by 3 bases, leaving 13 bases between them. CDR1 and CDR2 (germline): SGHRS, YFSETQ. This CDR3 comprises 15 residues.